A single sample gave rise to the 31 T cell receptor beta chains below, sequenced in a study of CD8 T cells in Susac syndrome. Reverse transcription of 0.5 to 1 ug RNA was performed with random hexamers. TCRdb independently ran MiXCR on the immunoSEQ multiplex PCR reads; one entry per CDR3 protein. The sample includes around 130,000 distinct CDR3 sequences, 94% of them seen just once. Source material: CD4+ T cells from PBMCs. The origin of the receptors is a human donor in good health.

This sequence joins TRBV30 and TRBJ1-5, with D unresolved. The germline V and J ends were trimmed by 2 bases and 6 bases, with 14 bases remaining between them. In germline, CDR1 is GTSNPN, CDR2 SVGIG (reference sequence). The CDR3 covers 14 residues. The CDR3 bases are TGTGCCTGGAGTCTTGGGCAGCTCAGTCAGCCCCAGCATTTT. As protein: CAWSLGQLSQPQHF.

As DNA, the CDR3 is TGTGCCAGCAGCCAAGATCGGCTAGCGGCTAGCACAGATACGCAGTATTTT. Translation: CASSQDRLAASTDTQYF. This chain connects TRBV3-1 to TRBJ2-3, with TRBD2 matching over 7 bases. Germline lookup yields CDR1 LGHDT and CDR2 YNNKEL (reference sequence). Germline trimming cut 0 bases from V and 0 bases from J; bases unmatched to any gene: 6. This CDR3 contains 17 residues.

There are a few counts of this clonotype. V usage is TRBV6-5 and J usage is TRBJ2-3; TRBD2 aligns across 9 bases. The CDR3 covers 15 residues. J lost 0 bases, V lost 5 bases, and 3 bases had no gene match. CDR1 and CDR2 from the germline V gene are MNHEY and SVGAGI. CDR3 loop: CASSRLAASTDTQYF. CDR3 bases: TGTGCCAGCAGTAGACTAGCGGCGAGCACAGATACGCAGTATTTT.

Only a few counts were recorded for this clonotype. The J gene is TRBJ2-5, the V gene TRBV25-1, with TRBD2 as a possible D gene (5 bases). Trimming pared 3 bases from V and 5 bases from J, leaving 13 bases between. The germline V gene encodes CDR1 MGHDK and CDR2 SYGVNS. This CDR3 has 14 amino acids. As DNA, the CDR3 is TGTGCCAGCAGTGAGTATTCGGGGTCCGAGACCCAGTACTTC. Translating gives CASSEYSGSETQYF.

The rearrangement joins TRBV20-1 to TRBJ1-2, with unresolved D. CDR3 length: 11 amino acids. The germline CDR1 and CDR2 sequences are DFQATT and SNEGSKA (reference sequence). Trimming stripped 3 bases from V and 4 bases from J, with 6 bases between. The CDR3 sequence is CSASPGYGYTF. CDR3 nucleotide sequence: TGCAGTGCTAGTCCGGGCTATGGCTACACCTTC.

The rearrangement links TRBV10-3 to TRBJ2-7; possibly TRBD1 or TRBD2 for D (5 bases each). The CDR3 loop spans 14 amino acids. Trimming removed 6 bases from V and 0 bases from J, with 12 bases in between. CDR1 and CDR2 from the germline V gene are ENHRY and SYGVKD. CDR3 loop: CAIRPGRDSYEQYF. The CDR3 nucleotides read TGTGCCATCAGACCGGGACGTGACTCCTACGAGCAGTACTTC.

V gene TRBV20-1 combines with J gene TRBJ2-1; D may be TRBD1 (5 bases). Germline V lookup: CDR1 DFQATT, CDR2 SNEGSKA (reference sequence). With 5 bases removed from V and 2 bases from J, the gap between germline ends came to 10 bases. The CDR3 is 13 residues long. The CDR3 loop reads CSAWGGTYNEQFF. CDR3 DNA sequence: TGCAGTGCTTGGGGCGGTACCTACAATGAGCAGTTCTTC.

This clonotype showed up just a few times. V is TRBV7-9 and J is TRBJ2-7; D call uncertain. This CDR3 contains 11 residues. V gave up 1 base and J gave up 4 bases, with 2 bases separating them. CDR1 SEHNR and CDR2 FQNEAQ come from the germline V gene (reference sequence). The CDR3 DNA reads TGTGCCAGCAGCTTAGAGTACGAGCAGTACTTC. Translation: CASSLEYEQYF.

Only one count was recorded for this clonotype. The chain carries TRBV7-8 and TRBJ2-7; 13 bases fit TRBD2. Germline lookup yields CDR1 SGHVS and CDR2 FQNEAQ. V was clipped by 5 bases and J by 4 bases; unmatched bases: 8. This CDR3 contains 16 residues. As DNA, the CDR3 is TGTGCCAGCAGCCGCAATGGACTAGCGGGAGAATACGAGCAGTACTTC. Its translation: CASSRNGLAGEYEQYF.

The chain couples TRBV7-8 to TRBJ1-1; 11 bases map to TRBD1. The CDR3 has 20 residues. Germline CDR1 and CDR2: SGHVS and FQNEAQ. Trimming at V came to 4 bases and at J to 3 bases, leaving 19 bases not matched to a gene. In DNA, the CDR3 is TGTGCCAGCAGCTCCCCTAGGGGGACAGGGGGTCCCCTCCCGGACACTGAAGCTTTCTTT. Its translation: CASSSPRGTGGPLPDTEAFF.

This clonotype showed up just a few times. The CDR3 region has the DNA TGTGCCAGCAGTTTGGGGACAGCTAATTCACCCCTCCACTTT. Translating it yields CASSLGTANSPLHF. This rearrangement joins TRBV27 to TRBJ1-6, with 7 nucleotides matching TRBD1. V was pared by 3 bases and J by 6 bases, with 2 bases of the junction left unmatched. Germline CDR1 reads MNHEY; CDR2 reads SMNVEV (reference sequence). The CDR3 runs 14 residues.

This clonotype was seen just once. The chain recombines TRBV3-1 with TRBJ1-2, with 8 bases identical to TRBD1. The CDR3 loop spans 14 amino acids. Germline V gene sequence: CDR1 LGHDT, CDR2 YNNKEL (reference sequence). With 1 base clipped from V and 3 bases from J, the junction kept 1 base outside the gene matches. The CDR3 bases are TGTGCCAGCAGCCAAGCAGGGGGCCACTATGGCTACACCTTC. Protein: CASSQAGGHYGYTF.

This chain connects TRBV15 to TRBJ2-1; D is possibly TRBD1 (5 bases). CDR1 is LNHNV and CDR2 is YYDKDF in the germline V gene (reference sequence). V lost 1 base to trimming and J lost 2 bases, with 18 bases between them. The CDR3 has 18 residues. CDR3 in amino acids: CATSRVTQAYDPYNEQFF. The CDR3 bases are TGTGCCACCAGCAGAGTAACACAGGCTTATGATCCCTACAATGAGCAGTTCTTC.

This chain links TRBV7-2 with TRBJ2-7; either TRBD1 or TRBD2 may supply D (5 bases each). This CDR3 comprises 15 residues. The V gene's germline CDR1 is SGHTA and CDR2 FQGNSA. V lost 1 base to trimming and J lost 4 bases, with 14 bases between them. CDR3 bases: TGTGCCAGCAGCTTAGGGGATGGGGGTCTGTACGAGCAGTACTTC. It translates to CASSLGDGGLYEQYF. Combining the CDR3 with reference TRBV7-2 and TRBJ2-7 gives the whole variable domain GAGVSQSPSNKVTEKGKDVELRCDPISGHTALYWYRQSLGQGLEFLIYFQGNSAPDKSGLPSDRFSAERTGGSVSTLTIQRTQQEDSAVYLCASSLGDGGLYEQYFGPGTRLTVT.

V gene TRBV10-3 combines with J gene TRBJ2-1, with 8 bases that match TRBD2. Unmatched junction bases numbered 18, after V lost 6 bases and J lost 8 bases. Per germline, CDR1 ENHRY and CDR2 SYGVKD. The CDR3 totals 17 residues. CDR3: CAISQPRAAGERDEQFF. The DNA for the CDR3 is TGTGCCATCAGCCAACCCCGTGCAGCGGGAGAACGGGATGAGCAGTTCTTC.

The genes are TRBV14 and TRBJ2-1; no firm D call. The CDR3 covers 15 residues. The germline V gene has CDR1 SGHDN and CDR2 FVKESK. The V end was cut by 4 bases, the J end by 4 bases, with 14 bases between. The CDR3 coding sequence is TGTGCCAGCAGCCGATTTATGGGCAGGTACAATGAGCAGTTCTTC. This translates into CASSRFMGRYNEQFF.

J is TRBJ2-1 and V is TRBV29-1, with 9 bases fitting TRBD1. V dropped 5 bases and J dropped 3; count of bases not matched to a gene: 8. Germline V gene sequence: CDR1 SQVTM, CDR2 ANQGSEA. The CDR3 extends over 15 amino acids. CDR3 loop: CSVSAGTGIYNEQFF. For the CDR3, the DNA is TGCAGCGTTTCGGCGGGGACAGGGATCTACAATGAGCAGTTCTTC.

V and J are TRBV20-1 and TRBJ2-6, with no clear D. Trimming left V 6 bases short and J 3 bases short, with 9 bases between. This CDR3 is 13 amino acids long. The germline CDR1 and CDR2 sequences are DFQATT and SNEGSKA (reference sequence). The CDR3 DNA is TGCAGTGCCCCACTTCTTGGGGCCAACGTCCTGACTTTC. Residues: CSAPLLGANVLTF.

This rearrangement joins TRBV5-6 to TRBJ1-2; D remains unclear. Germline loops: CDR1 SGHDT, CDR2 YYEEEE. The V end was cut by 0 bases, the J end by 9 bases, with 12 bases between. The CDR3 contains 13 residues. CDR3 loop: CASSLDPMGSYTF. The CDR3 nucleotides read TGTGCCAGCAGCTTGGATCCAATGGGAAGCTACACCTTC.

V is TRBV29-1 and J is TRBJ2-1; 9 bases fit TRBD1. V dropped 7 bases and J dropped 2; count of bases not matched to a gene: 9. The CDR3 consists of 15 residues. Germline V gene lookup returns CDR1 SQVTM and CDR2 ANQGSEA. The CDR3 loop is CSGSRDRVTYNEQFF. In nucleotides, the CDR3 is TGCAGCGGGAGCCGGGACAGGGTGACCTACAATGAGCAGTTCTTC.

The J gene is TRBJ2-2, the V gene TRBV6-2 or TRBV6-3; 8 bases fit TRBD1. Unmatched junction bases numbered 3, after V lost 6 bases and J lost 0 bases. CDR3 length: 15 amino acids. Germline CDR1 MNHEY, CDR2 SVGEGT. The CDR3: CASREDRANTGELFF. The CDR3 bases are TGTGCCAGCAGGGAGGACAGGGCGAACACCGGGGAGCTGTTTTTT.

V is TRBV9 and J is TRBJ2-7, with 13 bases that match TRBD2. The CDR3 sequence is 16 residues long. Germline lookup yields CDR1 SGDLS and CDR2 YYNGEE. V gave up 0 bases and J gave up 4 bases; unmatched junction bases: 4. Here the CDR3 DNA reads TGTGCCAGCAGCGTAGGAGGGACTAGCGGGATTTACGAGCAGTACTTC. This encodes CASSVGGTSGIYEQYF.

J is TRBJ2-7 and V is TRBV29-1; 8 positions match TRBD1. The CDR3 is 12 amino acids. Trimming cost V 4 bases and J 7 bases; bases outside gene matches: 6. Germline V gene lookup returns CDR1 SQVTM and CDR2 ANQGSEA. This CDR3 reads CSVAGQGVEQYF. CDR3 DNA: TGCAGCGTTGCAGGACAGGGCGTAGAGCAGTACTTC.

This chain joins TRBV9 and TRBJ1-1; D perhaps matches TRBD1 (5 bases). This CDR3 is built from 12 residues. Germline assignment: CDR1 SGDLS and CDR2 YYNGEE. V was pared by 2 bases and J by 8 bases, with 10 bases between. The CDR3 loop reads CASSVGVSEAFF. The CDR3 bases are TGTGCCAGCAGCGTGGGGGTCAGCGAAGCTTTCTTT.

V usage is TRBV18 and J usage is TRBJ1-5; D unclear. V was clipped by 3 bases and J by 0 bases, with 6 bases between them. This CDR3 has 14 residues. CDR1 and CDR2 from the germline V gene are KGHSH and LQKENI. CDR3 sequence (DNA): TGTGCCAGCTCACCCTCGGGTAGCAATCAGCCCCAGCATTTT. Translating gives CASSPSGSNQPQHF. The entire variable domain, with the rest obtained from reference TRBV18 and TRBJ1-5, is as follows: NAGVMQNPRHLVRRRGQEARLRCSPMKGHSHVYWYRQLPEEGLKFMVYLQKENIIDESGMPKERFSAEFPKEGPSILRIQQVVRGDSAAYFCASSPSGSNQPQHFGDGTRLSIL.

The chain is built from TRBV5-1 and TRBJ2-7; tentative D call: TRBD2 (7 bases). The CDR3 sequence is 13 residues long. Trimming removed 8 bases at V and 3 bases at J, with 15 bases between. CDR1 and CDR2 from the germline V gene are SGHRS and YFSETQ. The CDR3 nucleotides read TGCGCCAGTAGGGGGGGGAATTACTACGAGCAGTACTTC. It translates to CASRGGNYYEQYF. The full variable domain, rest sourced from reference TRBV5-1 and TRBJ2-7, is KAGVTQTPRYLIKTRGQQVTLSCSPISGHRSVSWYQQTPGQGLQFLFEYFSETQRNKGNFPGRFSGRQFSNSRSEMNVSTLELGDSALYLCASRGGNYYEQYFGPGTRLTVT.

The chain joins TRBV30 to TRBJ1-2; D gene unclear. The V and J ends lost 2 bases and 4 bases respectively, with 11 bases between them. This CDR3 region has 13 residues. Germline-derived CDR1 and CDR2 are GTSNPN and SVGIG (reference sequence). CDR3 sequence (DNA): TGTGCCTGGAGTATGGGGAAGGCCTATGGCTACACCTTC. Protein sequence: CAWSMGKAYGYTF.

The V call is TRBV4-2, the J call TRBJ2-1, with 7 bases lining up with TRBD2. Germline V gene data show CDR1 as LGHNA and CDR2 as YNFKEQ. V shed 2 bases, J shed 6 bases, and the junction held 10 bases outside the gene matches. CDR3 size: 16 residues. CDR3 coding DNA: TGTGCCAGCAGCCAACCCCGGGGGGTAGCGGTCAATGAGCAGTTCTTC. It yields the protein CASSQPRGVAVNEQFF.

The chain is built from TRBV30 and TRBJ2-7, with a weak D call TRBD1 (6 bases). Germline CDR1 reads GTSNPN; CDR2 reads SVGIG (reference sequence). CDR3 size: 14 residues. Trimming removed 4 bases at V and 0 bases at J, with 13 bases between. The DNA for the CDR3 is TGTGCCTGGAAAACAGGGCCCAACTCCTACGAGCAGTACTTC. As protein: CAWKTGPNSYEQYF. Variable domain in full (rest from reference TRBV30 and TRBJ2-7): SQTIHQWPATLVQPVGSPLSLECTVEGTSNPNLYWYRQAAGRGLQLLFYSVGIGQISSEVPQNLSASRPQDRQFILSSKKLLLSDSGFYLCAWKTGPNSYEQYFGPGTRLTVT.

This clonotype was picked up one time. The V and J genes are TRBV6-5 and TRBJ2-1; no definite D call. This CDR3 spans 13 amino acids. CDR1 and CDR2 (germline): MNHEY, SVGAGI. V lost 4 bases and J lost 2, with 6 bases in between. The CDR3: CASSSQPYNEQFF. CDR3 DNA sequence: TGTGCCAGCAGTTCACAGCCCTACAATGAGCAGTTCTTC.

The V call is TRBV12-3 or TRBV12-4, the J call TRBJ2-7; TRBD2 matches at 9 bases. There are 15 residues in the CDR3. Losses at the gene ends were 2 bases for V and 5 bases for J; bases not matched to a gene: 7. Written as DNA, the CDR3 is TGTGCCAGCAGTTTATTTGCGGGAGGGGCCCACGAGCAGTACTTC. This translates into CASSLFAGGAHEQYF.